This TCR beta chain was captured in a study of cytomegalovirus exposure and HLA in healthy donors. Study observations and caveats: CMV serostatus stood as the only immune exposure information on hand.

PCR amplification relied on 60 Vbeta primers (plus 13 Jbeta primers). Assay used: immunoSEQ multiplex PCR; TCRdb lists only in-frame clones, some missing. This repertoire includes roughly 75,000 clones. The CDR3 sequence is 11 residues long. V lost 5 bases to trimming and J lost 10 bases, with 11 bases between them. Germline V lookup: CDR1 LNHDA, CDR2 SQIVND (reference sequence). Concerning this clone itself: Its antigen is undetermined.

Specimen: PBMCs. The J gene is TRBJ1-1, the V gene TRBV19; D call uncertain. The TCR was taken from a boy younger than 18 in good health and CMV-seronegative. For the CDR3, the DNA is TGTGCCAGTAGTGTGTCCTTCGGAGCTTTCTTT. Its translation is CASSVSFGAFF.